This T cell receptor beta chain is from a study of CD8 T cells in ankylosing spondylitis. Remarks on this clonotype: Antigen specificity is unknown.

The CDR3 consists of 19 residues. V lost 6 bases and J lost 3; bases outside the gene matches: 21. Germline loops: CDR1 MNHEY, CDR2 SMNVEV (reference sequence). Notes on the study in general: In ankylosing spondylitis patients, matched synovial fluid reportedly showed significant enrichment of disease-linked clones.

TCRdb analysed the 5' RACE reads with MiXCR anew, one entry per CDR3 protein. The sample shows around 150,000 distinct CDR3 sequences, about a third of them seen only once. The J gene is TRBJ2-5, the V gene TRBV27; TRBD2 matches 8 bases. The TCR was taken from a male donor with ankylosing spondylitis. The sequenced sample was synovial fluid, either unsorted or a sorted T cell fraction (not recorded which). The CDR3 protein is CASSLFGPSERGIKETQYF. The CDR3 nucleotides are TGTGCCAGCAGCCTTTTCGGGCCATCTGAGCGGGGGATAAAAGAGACCCAGTACTTC.